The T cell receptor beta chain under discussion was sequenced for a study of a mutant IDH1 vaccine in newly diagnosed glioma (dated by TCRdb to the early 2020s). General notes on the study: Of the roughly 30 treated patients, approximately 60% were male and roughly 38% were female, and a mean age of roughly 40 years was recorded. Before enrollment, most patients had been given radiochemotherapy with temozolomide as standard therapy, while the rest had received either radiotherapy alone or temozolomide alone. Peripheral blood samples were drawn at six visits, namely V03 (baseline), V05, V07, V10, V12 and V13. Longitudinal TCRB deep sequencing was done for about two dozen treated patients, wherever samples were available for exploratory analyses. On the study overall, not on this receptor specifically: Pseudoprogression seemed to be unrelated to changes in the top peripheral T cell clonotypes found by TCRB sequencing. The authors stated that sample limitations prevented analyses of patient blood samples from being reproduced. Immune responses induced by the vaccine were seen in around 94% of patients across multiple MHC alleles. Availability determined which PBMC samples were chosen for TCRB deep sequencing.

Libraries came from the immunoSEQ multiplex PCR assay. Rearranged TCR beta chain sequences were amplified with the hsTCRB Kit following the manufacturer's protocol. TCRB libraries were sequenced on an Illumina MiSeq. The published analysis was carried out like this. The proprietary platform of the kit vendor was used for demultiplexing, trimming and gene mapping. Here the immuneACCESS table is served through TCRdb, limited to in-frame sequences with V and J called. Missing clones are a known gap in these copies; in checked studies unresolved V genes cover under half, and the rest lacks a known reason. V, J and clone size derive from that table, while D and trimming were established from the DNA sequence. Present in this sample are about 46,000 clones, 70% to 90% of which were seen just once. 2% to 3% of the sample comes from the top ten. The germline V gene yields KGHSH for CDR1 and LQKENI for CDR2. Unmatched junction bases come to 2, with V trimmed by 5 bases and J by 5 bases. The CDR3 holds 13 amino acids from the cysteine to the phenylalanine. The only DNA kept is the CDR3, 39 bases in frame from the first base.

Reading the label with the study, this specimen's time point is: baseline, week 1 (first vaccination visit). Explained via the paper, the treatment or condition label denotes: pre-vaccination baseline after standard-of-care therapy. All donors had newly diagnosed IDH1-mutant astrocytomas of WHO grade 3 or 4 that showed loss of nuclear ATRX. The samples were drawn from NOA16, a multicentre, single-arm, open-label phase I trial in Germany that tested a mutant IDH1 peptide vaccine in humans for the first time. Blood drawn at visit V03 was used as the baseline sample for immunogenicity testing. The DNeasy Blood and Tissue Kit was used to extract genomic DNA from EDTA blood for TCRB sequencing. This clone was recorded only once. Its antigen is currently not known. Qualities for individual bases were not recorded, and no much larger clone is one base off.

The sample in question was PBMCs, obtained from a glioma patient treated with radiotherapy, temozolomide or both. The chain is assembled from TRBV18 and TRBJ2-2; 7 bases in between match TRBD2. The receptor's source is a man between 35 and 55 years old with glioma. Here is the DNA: TGTGCCAGCTCAGGACTAGGGACCGGGGAGCTGTTTTTT. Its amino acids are CASSGLGTGELFF.